One sample yielded the 23 T cell receptor beta chains listed below, sequenced in a study of shared clonotypes between healthy human individuals. Here immunoSEQ multiplex PCR was the method, and the copy in TCRdb shows in-frame clones only, minus some. Of fewer than 600,000 clones in the sample, 75% to 85% were seen once. Specimen: PBMCs. The receptors come from a woman between 40 and 50 years old in good health. Some clones in this sample may be carry-over from other donors' samples.

DNA of the CDR3: TGTGCCAGCAGTGAAGCCCCCAGAAACACTGAAGCTTTCTTT. Translation gives CASSEAPRNTEAFF. This chain connects TRBV2 to TRBJ1-1; D unresolved. V lost 0 bases and J 2 bases, leaving 7 bases between the germline ends. Germline V gene lookup returns CDR1 SNHLY and CDR2 FYNNEI. This CDR3 has 14 amino acids.

The V gene is TRBV30, the J gene TRBJ2-5; possibly TRBD1 or TRBD2 for D (5 bases each). CDR1 and CDR2 (germline): GTSNPN, SVGIG (reference sequence). V was trimmed by 4 bases and J by 5 bases, leaving 17 bases between them. The CDR3 extends over 14 amino acids. The CDR3 bases are TGTGCCTGGAACGGGGCTAGCAAGGGGGAGACCCAGTACTTC. This sequence encodes CAWNGASKGETQYF.

This chain joins TRBV27 and TRBJ2-3; TRBD1 matches at 7 bases. This CDR3 has 12 residues. Germline CDR1 and CDR2: MNHEY and SMNVEV (reference sequence). The V and J ends lost 8 bases and 4 bases, in that order; junction bases with no gene match: 3. The CDR3 DNA is TGTGCCAGCGGGACAGTCCCAGATACGCAGTATTTT. Translation: CASGTVPDTQYF.

This clone showed up just once. The V call is TRBV7-9, the J call TRBJ2-3; 7 nucleotides align to TRBD2. Trimming removed 3 bases from V and 2 bases from J; junction bases left unmatched: 5. The length of the CDR3 is 15 residues. Germline V gene sequence: CDR1 SEHNR, CDR2 FQNEAQ (reference sequence). CDR3 amino acids: CASSLVLAATDTQYF. The CDR3 DNA follows: TGTGCCAGCAGCTTGGTTCTAGCGGCCACAGATACGCAGTATTTT. Complete variable domain (other parts from reference TRBV7-9 and TRBJ2-3): DTGVSQNPRHKITKRGQNVTFRCDPISEHNRLYWYRQTLGQGPEFLTYFQNEAQLEKSRLLSDRFSAERPKGSFSTLEIQRTEQGDSAMYLCASSLVLAATDTQYFGPGTRLTVL.

J is TRBJ2-5 and V is TRBV27; 9 bases fit TRBD1. The CDR3 loop spans 12 amino acids. Trimming at V came to 6 bases and at J to 7 bases, leaving 3 bases not matched to a gene. CDR1 MNHEY and CDR2 SMNVEV come from the germline V gene (reference sequence). CDR3 sequence: CASSGQGPTQYF. The CDR3 DNA follows: TGTGCCAGCAGCGGACAGGGGCCGACCCAGTACTTC.

This chain links TRBV5-1 with TRBJ2-5, with 10 bases identical to TRBD1. J lost 2 bases, V lost 4 bases, and 5 bases had no gene match. This CDR3 is built from 15 residues. Germline lookup yields CDR1 SGHRS and CDR2 YFSETQ. Here the CDR3 reads CASSGGQGWQETQYF. The DNA of the CDR3 is TGCGCCAGCAGCGGGGGACAGGGGTGGCAAGAGACCCAGTACTTC.

The chain links TRBV5-1 to TRBJ1-5; D perhaps matches TRBD1 (5 bases). This CDR3 has 14 residues. In germline, CDR1 is SGHRS, CDR2 YFSETQ. The V end lost 4 bases, the J end lost 4 bases, and 12 bases lay between the germline ends. CDR3 DNA: TGCGCCAGCAGCCCGGGACGGAGAAATCAGCCCCAGCATTTT. As protein: CASSPGRRNQPQHF.

V and J are TRBV5-1 and TRBJ2-1; no clear D. Germline CDR1 is SGHRS and CDR2 is YFSETQ. This CDR3 is 12 amino acids long. The V and J ends lost 5 bases and 10 bases respectively, with 13 bases between them. CDR3 coding DNA: TGCGCCAGCAGGCCCTCTACGTTGGAGCAGTTCTTC. Translation: CASRPSTLEQFF.

As concerns this clone: The germline gene is not matched at one end of the junction; a read error may be the cause. V is TRBV15 and J is TRBJ1-2, with 7 nucleotides matching TRBD1. The CDR3 extends over 15 amino acids. Germline CDR1 LNHNV, CDR2 YYDKDF (reference sequence). CDR3 sequence reads: CATSSLGGQVSGSAF. As DNA, the CDR3 is TGTGCCACCAGCAGCCTAGGGGGCCAGGTCTCAGGGTCCGCCTTC.

Of note for this clone: Other DNA variants within this sample encode the same CDR3. The rearrangement links TRBV19 to TRBJ2-6; D uncertain. This CDR3 region has 13 residues. The V gene lost 7 bases and the J gene lost 1 base, with 5 bases spanning the gap. Germline lookup yields CDR1 LNHDA and CDR2 SQIVND (reference sequence). The CDR3 loop is CASTGSGANVLTF. The CDR3 nucleotides are TGTGCCAGTACTGGGTCTGGGGCCAACGTCCTGACTTTC.

This clone was recorded once. The chain links TRBV9 to TRBJ2-2; 9 positions agree with TRBD2. The germline V gene encodes CDR1 SGDLS and CDR2 YYNGEE. J gave up 7 bases and V 5 bases, and 12 bases lay outside the gene matches. This CDR3 is 16 amino acids long. The CDR3 DNA sequence: TGTGCCAGCAGTGAAGTAGCGGGGGACGTAAGCGGGGAGCTGTTTTTT. This gives the protein CASSEVAGDVSGELFF.

J is TRBJ2-2 and V is TRBV5-1; 9 bases are shared with TRBD2. In germline, CDR1 is SGHRS, CDR2 YFSETQ. With V trimmed by 0 bases and J by 4 bases, 4 bases remained unmatched. The CDR3 is 16 amino acids. The CDR3 sequence: CASSLAGLAPTGELFF. The CDR3 DNA follows: TGCGCCAGCAGCTTGGCGGGACTAGCCCCCACCGGGGAGCTGTTTTTT.

The chain joins TRBV19 to TRBJ2-5, with 8 bases lining up with TRBD2. V was clipped by 5 bases and J by 4 bases; unmatched bases: 6. The CDR3 is 14 amino acids. Germline loops: CDR1 LNHDA, CDR2 SQIVND (reference sequence). The CDR3 region has the DNA TGTGCCAGTAGTCCGAGGACTAGCCTAGAGACCCAGTACTTC. Its translation is CASSPRTSLETQYF. Based on the CDR3 plus reference TRBV19 and TRBJ2-5, the full variable domain is DGGITQSPKYLFRKEGQNVTLSCEQNLNHDAMYWYRQDPGQGLRLIYYSQIVNDFQKGDIAEGYSVSREKKESFPLTVTSAQKNPTAFYLCASSPRTSLETQYFGPGTRLLVL.

As concerns this clone: Other DNA variants within this sample encode the same CDR3. CDR3 amino acids: CASSYLAGAGEQYF. CDR3 nucleotide sequence: TGTGCCAGCAGTTACCTAGCGGGAGCGGGAGAGCAGTACTTC. The chain uses TRBV6-5 and TRBJ2-7, with 10 bases lining up with TRBD2. Per the germline V gene, CDR1 is MNHEY and CDR2 is SVGAGI. Germline trimming cut 2 bases from V and 7 bases from J; bases unmatched to any gene: 5. The length of the CDR3 is 14 residues.

The V and J genes are TRBV7-3 and TRBJ2-5; D might be TRBD1 (6 bases). From germline, CDR1 is SGHTA and CDR2 FQGTGA. CDR3 size: 15 residues. V was shortened by 5 bases and J by 1 base, with 14 bases between the two germline ends. The CDR3 region has the DNA TGTGCCAGCAGCCTGCACGGGACACCCCAAGAGACCCAGTACTTC. Encoded protein: CASSLHGTPQETQYF.

This clone has only one observation. This chain joins TRBV11-3 and TRBJ1-2, with TRBD1 matching over 7 bases. The CDR3 contains 13 residues. Germline assignment: CDR1 SGHNT and CDR2 YENEEA. V lost 5 bases, J lost 2 bases, and 2 bases stayed unmatched. The CDR3 here is CASSPTGNYGYTF. The CDR3 DNA reads as TGTGCCAGCAGCCCGACAGGGAACTATGGCTACACCTTC.

The rearrangement uses TRBV15 and TRBJ2-3; D might be TRBD1 (6 bases). Germline V gene sequence: CDR1 LNHNV, CDR2 YYDKDF (reference sequence). The CDR3 is made up of 18 amino acids. V was trimmed by 0 bases and J by 1 base, leaving 17 bases between them. The CDR3 here is CATSRDQIWDTGTDTQYF. CDR3 nucleotides: TGTGCCACCAGCAGAGATCAAATATGGGACACAGGCACAGATACGCAGTATTTT.

This clone has just a few counts. The V call is TRBV4-1, the J call TRBJ1-3; D is uncertain. The germline V gene has CDR1 MGHRA and CDR2 YSYEKL. This CDR3 spans 13 amino acids. Trimming shortened V by 2 bases and J by 4 bases, and 6 bases separated the two germline ends. The DNA for the CDR3 is TGCGCCAGCAGCCAATCATGGGGAAACACCATATATTTT. Its protein product is CASSQSWGNTIYF.

The chain is built from TRBV28 and TRBJ2-1; possibly TRBD2 for D (6 bases). V gave up 5 bases and J gave up 12 bases, with 11 bases separating them. The CDR3 is 11 amino acids. Germline V gene data show CDR1 as MDHEN and CDR2 as SYDVKM. CDR3 nucleotides: TGTGCCAGCAGTCTAGCGACTGGGCAGTTCTTC. Encoded protein: CASSLATGQFF.

The V gene is TRBV21-1, the J gene TRBJ2-7; the DNA was not used to check the table's D call, TRBD2. TRBV21-1 is a pseudogene locus. The CDR3 contains 16 residues. CDR3 nucleotide sequence: TGTGCCAGAAAACCCACCCTCCGGGGAGTTGGTTACGAGCAGTACTTC. It encodes CARKPTLRGVGYEQYF.

The rearrangement links TRBV6-5 to TRBJ1-1; the D gene is possibly TRBD1 (6 bases). Per the germline V gene, CDR1 is MNHEY and CDR2 is SVGAGI. Deletions cut 6 bases from V and 0 bases from J, with 11 bases between. The CDR3 runs 14 residues. CDR3 nucleotide sequence: TGTGCCAGCAGCCCAGACAGGATGAACACTGAAGCTTTCTTT. Encoded protein: CASSPDRMNTEAFF.

This clone was recorded once. The chain is built from TRBV19 and TRBJ2-4; TRBD2 matches at 12 bases. Germline CDR1 and CDR2: LNHDA and SQIVND (reference sequence). This CDR3 has 13 residues. The junction had 4 bases not matched to a gene; V was cut back by 8 bases and J by 8 bases. CDR3 in amino acids: CASGASGRDIQYF. CDR3 bases: TGTGCCAGTGGTGCTAGCGGGAGGGACATTCAGTACTTC.

The chain uses TRBV10-2 and TRBJ2-1, with D tentatively TRBD2 (7 bases). Between the trimmed V and J ends, which lost 6 bases and 9 bases, there was a span of 18 bases. Looked up from germline, CDR1 is WSHSY and CDR2 is SAAADI. The length of the CDR3 is 14 residues. The CDR3 loop reads CASSPGDYLGEQFF. The CDR3 coding sequence is TGCGCCAGCAGCCCAGGGGACTATCTAGGTGAGCAGTTCTTC.